Shown below are 4 T cell receptor beta chains from a single sample sequenced in a study of blood T cell repertoires in COVID-19. Sequenced by immunoSEQ multiplex PCR; TCRdb stores in-frame clones only, minus some. The profile shows about 160,000 clones, approximately 81% of them singletons. Sequenced: peripheral blood. The receptors originated from a man aged 40-50 years with acute or convalescent COVID-19.

The DNA for the CDR3 is TGTGCCAGTAGTATGATCCACAGGGGTCCCGATTCCTACGAGCAGTACTTC. Protein sequence: CASSMIHRGPDSYEQYF. The chain recombines TRBV19 with TRBJ2-7; TRBD1 matches at 7 bases. J gave up 1 base and V 3 bases, and 12 bases lay outside the gene matches. Germline V CDR1 and CDR2: LNHDA, SQIVND (reference sequence). CDR3 length: 17 residues.

V usage is TRBV5-1 and J usage is TRBJ2-3, with 11 bases that match TRBD2. The CDR3 totals 18 residues. The trim removed 4 bases at V and 3 bases at J, leaving 13 bases unmatched. Germline CDR1 reads SGHRS; CDR2 reads YFSETQ. The DNA of the CDR3 is TGCGCCAGCAGCCCCCTTGGAATTAGCGGGGGGGGGACAGATACGCAGTATTTT. This encodes CASSPLGISGGGTDTQYF. Full variable domain (remainder filled in from reference TRBV5-1 and TRBJ2-3): KAGVTQTPRYLIKTRGQQVTLSCSPISGHRSVSWYQQTPGQGLQFLFEYFSETQRNKGNFPGRFSGRQFSNSRSEMNVSTLELGDSALYLCASSPLGISGGGTDTQYFGPGTRLTVL.

The chain uses TRBV28 and TRBJ2-1; the D gene is possibly TRBD2 (7 bases). Per germline, CDR1 MDHEN and CDR2 SYDVKM. V dropped 3 bases and J dropped 9 bases, with 15 bases sitting between them. The CDR3 is 14 amino acids. The CDR3 loop is CASSFYGGRGEQFF. CDR3 DNA: TGTGCCAGCAGTTTCTACGGGGGGCGGGGTGAGCAGTTCTTC.

The chain combines TRBV10-3 with TRBJ1-1; D is undetermined. Germline CDR1 is ENHRY and CDR2 is SYGVKD. The CDR3 totals 12 residues. V lost 3 bases, J lost 5 bases, and 7 bases lay in between. The CDR3 nucleotides are TGTGCCATCAGTGAACAATCGACTGAAGCTTTCTTT. As protein: CAISEQSTEAFF.